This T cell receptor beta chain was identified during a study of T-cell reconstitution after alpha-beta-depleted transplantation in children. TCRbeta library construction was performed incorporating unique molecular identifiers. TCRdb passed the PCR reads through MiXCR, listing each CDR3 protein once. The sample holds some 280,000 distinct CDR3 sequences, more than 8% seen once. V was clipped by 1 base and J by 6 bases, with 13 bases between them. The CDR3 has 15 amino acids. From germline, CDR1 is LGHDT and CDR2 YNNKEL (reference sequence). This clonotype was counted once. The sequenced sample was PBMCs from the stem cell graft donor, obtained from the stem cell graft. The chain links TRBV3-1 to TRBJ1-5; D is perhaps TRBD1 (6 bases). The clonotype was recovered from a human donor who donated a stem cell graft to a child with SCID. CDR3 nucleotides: TGTGCCAGCAGCCAAGGAAGAGGGGGAGGTCAGCCCCAGCATTTT. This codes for CASSQGRGGGQPQHF.